A selection of T cell receptor beta chains follows, all from one sample in a study of shared clonotypes between healthy human individuals. Measured with immunoSEQ multiplex PCR; TCRdb has only the in-frame clones, and not every one. The top ten hold 0.9% to 1.5% of the sample, which has about 2 million clones, about 95% seen once. Specimen: naive CD8+ T cells sorted from blood. These receptors all come from a man younger than 30 in good health. Each CDR3 is given with its conserved first and last residue. Fields, in order: D gene, V gene, clone size, J gene, CDR3 protein, CDR3 DNA. D genes are given only for firm matches. Clone size appears in some rows only: once, few, many, or a class for an expanded clone.

>-|TRBV4-1|-|TRBJ1-1
CASSYDTGWEAFF
TGCGCCAGCAGCTACGACACGGGCTGGGAAGCTTTCTTT
>-|TRBV19|-|TRBJ2-2
CASRDGELFF
TGTGCCAGTCGGGACGGGGAGCTGTTTTTT
>-|TRBV19|once|TRBJ2-7
CASSIARGYEQYF
TGTGCCAGTAGTATAGCCCGGGGCTACGAGCAGTACTTC
>TRBD1|TRBV28|-|TRBJ1-2
CASSSPIYRGRDNGYTF
TGTGCCAGCAGTTCTCCCATTTACAGGGGCCGCGACAATGGCTACACCTTC
>-|TRBV4-1|-|TRBJ2-7
CASSQETRAGTANYEQYF
TGCGCCAGCAGCCAAGAAACCAGGGCCGGGACGGCGAACTACGAGCAGTACTTC
>-|TRBV10-1|-|TRBJ1-2
CASSDRVDYGYTF
TGCGCCAGCAGTGATAGGGTGGACTATGGCTACACCTTC
>-|TRBV6-4|-|TRBJ2-1
CASSDRRLYNEQFF
TGTGCCAGCAGTGACAGACGGCTCTACAATGAGCAGTTCTTC
>-|TRBV5-4|-|TRBJ1-2
CASSLRGGYGYTF
TGTGCCAGCAGCTTGAGAGGGGGGTATGGCTACACCTTC
>TRBD1|TRBV18|-|TRBJ1-1
CASLTGDSKFEAFF
TGTGCCAGCCTCACAGGGGACTCTAAGTTTGAAGCTTTCTTT
>-|TRBV30|-|TRBJ2-2
CAWTGETGELFF
TGTGCCTGGACAGGGGAGACCGGGGAGCTGTTTTTT
>-|TRBV19|few|TRBJ2-2
CASSIGWWLNTGELFF
TGTGCCAGTAGTATTGGGTGGTGGCTGAACACCGGGGAGCTGTTTTTT
>TRBD1|TRBV10-1|-|TRBJ2-5
CASSESGQGQETQYF
TGCGCCAGCAGTGAGTCGGGACAGGGACAAGAGACCCAGTACTTC
>-|TRBV4-1|few|TRBJ1-1
CASSHATATEAFF
TGCGCCAGCAGCCATGCGACAGCCACTGAAGCTTTCTTT
>-|TRBV15|-|TRBJ1-5
CATSRDRGTFQPQHF
TGTGCCACCAGCAGAGATCGCGGGACTTTTCAGCCCCAGCATTTT
>-|TRBV6-1|-|TRBJ1-5
CSAGILGGNQPQHF
TGCAGCGCGGGTATATTGGGTGGCAATCAGCCCCAGCATTTT
>-|TRBV9|-|TRBJ1-2
CASSGTNYGYTF
TGTGCCAGCAGCGGAACTAACTATGGCTACACCTTC
>-|TRBV7-9|few|TRBJ1-2
CASSLDRGYGYTF
TGTGCCAGCAGCTTAGACAGAGGGTATGGCTACACCTTC
>-|TRBV5-8|-|TRBJ2-3
CASSFVRTDTQYF
TGTGCCAGCAGCTTCGTCCGCACAGATACGCAGTATTTT
>TRBD2|TRBV7-9|-|TRBJ2-1
CASSLLAGGTYNEQFF
TGTGCCAGCAGCTTATTAGCGGGGGGAACCTACAATGAGCAGTTCTTC
>-|TRBV7-9|once|TRBJ2-3
CASSPNYSTDTQYF
TGTGCCAGCAGCCCAAACTATAGCACAGATACGCAGTATTTT
>-|TRBV7-9|few|TRBJ1-2
CASSTGQTSYTF
TGTGCCAGCAGCACCGGACAGACGAGCTACACCTTC
>TRBD1|TRBV11-3|once|TRBJ2-5
CASSFGGLGQGGRETQYF
TGTGCCAGCAGCTTCGGTGGTTTGGGACAGGGAGGAAGAGAGACCCAGTACTTC
>-|TRBV9|-|TRBJ2-4
CASSANDWAIQYF
TGTGCCAGCAGCGCAAACGACTGGGCCATTCAGTACTTC
>TRBD1|TRBV11-2|-|TRBJ2-7
CASSRTRDRQFEQYF
TGTGCCAGCAGCAGAACCCGGGACAGGCAGTTCGAGCAGTACTTC
>-|TRBV1|once|TRBJ2-7
CTSSRGTSDSYEQYF
TGCACCAGCAGCCGAGGAACTAGCGATTCCTACGAGCAGTACTTC
>-|TRBV12-5|-|TRBJ1-2
CASGSGEWDLKSNNYGYTF
TGTGCTAGTGGGTCAGGGGAGTGGGACCTGAAAAGCAATAACTATGGCTACACCTTC
>-|TRBV27|-|TRBJ1-3
CASSPTAFSGNTIYF
TGTGCCAGCAGTCCGACAGCCTTCTCTGGAAACACCATATATTTT
>TRBD2|TRBV6-6|-|TRBJ2-1
CASTFLAGGYNEQFF
TGTGCCAGCACTTTCCTAGCGGGAGGGTACAATGAGCAGTTCTTC
>-|TRBV7-8|-|TRBJ2-3
CASSSQMITDTQYF
TGTGCCAGCAGCTCACAGATGATCACAGATACGCAGTATTTT
>-|TRBV6-5|-|TRBJ2-2
CASSSGLGDTGELFF
TGTGCCAGCAGTTCGGGATTAGGAGACACCGGGGAGCTGTTTTTT
>-|TRBV5-6|-|TRBJ2-5
CASSLGVEGSQTQYF
TGTGCCAGCAGCTTGGGTGTGGAGGGGAGTCAGACCCAGTACTTC
>-|TRBV6-5|-|TRBJ1-1
CASSYVPGTEAFF
TGTGCCAGCAGTTACGTCCCAGGGACTGAAGCTTTCTTT
>TRBD1|TRBV2|-|TRBJ1-1
CAKRPRDRTYNTEAFF
TGTGCCAAGAGACCGAGGGACAGAACCTATAACACTGAAGCTTTCTTT
>TRBD1|TRBV5-1|-|TRBJ2-7
CASSLGQEAYYEQYF
TGCGCCAGCAGCTTAGGACAGGAGGCGTACTACGAGCAGTACTTC
>TRBD1|TRBV29-1|-|TRBJ2-1
CSAFPGGDEQFF
TGCAGCGCCTTCCCAGGGGGCGATGAGCAGTTCTTC